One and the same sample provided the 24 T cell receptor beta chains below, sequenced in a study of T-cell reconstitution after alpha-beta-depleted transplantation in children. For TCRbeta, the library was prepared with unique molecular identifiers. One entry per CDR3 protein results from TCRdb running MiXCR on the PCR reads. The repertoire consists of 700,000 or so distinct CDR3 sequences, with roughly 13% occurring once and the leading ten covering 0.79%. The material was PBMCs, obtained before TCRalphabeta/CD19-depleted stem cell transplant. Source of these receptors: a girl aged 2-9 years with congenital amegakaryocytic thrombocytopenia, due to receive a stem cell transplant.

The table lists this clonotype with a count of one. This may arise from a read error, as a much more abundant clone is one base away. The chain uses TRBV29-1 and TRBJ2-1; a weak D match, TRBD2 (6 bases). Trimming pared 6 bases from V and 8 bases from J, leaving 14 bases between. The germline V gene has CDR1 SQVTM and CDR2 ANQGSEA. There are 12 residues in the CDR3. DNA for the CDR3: TGCAGCGTCGGGACTTCGCGTCATGAGCAGTTCTTC. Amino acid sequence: CSVGTSRHEQFF.

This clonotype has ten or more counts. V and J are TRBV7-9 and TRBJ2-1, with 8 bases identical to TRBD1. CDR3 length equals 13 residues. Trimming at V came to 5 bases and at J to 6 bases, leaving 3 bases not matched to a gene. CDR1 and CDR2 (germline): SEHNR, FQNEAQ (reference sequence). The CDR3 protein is CASSPGQGNEQFF. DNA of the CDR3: TGTGCCAGCAGCCCCGGACAGGGCAATGAGCAGTTCTTC. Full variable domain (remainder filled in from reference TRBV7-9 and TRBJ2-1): DTGVSQNPRHKITKRGQNVTFRCDPISEHNRLYWYRQTLGQGPEFLTYFQNEAQLEKSRLLSDRFSAERPKGSFSTLEIQRTEQGDSAMYLCASSPGQGNEQFFGPGTRLTVL.

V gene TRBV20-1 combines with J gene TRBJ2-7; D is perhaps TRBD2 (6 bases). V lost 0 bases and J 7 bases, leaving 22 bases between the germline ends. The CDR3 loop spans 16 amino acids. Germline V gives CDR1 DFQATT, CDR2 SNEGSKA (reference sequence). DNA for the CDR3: TGCAGTGCTAGAGATCTAGGGCTAGCGAGCGCTGGAGAGCAGTACTTC. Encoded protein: CSARDLGLASAGEQYF.

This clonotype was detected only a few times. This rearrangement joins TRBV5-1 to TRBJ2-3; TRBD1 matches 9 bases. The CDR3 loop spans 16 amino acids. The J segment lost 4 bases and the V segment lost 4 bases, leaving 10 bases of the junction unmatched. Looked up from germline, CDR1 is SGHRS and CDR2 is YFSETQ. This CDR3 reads CASSATPTGGADTQYF. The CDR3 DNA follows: TGCGCCAGCAGCGCCACACCGACAGGGGGGGCAGATACGCAGTATTTT. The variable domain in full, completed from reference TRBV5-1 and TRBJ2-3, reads KAGVTQTPRYLIKTRGQQVTLSCSPISGHRSVSWYQQTPGQGLQFLFEYFSETQRNKGNFPGRFSGRQFSNSRSEMNVSTLELGDSALYLCASSATPTGGADTQYFGPGTRLTVL.

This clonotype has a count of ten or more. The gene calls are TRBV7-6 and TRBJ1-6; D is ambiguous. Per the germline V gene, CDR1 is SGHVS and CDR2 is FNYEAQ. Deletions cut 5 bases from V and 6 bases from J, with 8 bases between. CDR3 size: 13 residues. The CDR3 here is CASSPHANSPLHF. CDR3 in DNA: TGTGCCAGCAGCCCCCACGCTAATTCACCCCTCCACTTT.

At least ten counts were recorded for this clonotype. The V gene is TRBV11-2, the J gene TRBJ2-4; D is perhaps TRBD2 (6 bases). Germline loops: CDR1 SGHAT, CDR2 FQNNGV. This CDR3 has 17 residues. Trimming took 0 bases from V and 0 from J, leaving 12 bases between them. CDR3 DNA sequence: TGTGCCAGCAGCTTAGAGGGGACTCGGAGAGCCAAAAACATTCAGTACTTC. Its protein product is CASSLEGTRRAKNIQYF.

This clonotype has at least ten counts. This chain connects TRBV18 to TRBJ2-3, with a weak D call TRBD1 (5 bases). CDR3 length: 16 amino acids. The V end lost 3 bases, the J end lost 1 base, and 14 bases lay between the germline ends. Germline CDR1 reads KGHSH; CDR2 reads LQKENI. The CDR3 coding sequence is TGTGCCAGCTCACCCACTCCGACAGCACGCACAGATACGCAGTATTTT. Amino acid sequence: CASSPTPTARTDTQYF.

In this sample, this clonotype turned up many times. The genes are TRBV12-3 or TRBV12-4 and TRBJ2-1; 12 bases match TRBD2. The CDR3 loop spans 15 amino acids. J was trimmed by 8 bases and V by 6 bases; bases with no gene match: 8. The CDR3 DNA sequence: TGTGCCAGCAGCTCAGGACTAGCGGGACTTGATGAGCAGTTCTTC. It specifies CASSSGLAGLDEQFF.

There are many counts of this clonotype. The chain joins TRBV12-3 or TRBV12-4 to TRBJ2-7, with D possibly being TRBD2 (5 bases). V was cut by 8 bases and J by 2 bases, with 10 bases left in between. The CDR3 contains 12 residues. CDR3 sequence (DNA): TGTGCCAGCGGGGTCGGGGCCTACGAGCAGTACTTC. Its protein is CASGVGAYEQYF.

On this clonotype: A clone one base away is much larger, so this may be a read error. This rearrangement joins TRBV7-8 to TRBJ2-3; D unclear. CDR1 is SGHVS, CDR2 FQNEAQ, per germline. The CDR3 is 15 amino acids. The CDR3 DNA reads TGTGCCAGCAAGTTTTTGACTCGCCACACAAATACGCAGTATTTT. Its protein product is CASKFLTRHTNTQYF. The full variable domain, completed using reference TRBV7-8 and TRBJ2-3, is GAGVSQSPRYKVAKRGQDVALRCDPISGHVSLFWYQQALGQGPEFLTYFQNEAQLDKSGLPSDRFFAERPEGSVSTLKIQRTQQEDSAVYLCASKFLTRHTNTQYFGPGTRLTVL.

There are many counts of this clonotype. The CDR3: CASSQDHWSLAGYTF. The CDR3 DNA reads TGCGCCAGCAGCCAAGATCATTGGTCACTCGCCGGCTACACCTTC. V is TRBV4-1 and J is TRBJ1-2; no reliable D call. This CDR3 spans 15 amino acids. The ends were cut back, 0 bases at V and 8 bases at J, with 16 bases in the middle. From germline, CDR1 is MGHRA and CDR2 YSYEKL.

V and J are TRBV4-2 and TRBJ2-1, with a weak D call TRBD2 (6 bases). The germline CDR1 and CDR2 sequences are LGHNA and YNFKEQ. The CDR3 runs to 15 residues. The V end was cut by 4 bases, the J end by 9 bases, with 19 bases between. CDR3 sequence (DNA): TGTGCCAGCAGCCTATTAGGGACTTTTTCGAGTGAGCAGTTCTTC. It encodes CASSLLGTFSSEQFF.

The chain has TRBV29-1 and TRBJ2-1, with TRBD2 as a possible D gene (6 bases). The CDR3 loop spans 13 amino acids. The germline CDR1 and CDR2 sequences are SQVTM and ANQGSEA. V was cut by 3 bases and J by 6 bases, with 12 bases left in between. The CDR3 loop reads CSVDRDSRNEQFF. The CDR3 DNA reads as TGCAGCGTTGACCGGGACTCGCGCAATGAGCAGTTCTTC.

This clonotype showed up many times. The CDR3: CASSPGRQPLNTGELFF. As DNA, the CDR3 is TGTGCCAGCAGTCCCGGTAGACAGCCGCTAAACACCGGGGAGCTGTTTTTT. This chain links TRBV7-3 with TRBJ2-2; possible D gene TRBD1, 5 bases. Trimming shortened V by 6 bases and J by 2 bases, and 19 bases separated the two germline ends. The CDR3 loop spans 17 amino acids. Germline V lookup: CDR1 SGHTA, CDR2 FQGTGA. The full variable domain, rest sourced from reference TRBV7-3 and TRBJ2-2, is GAGVSQTPSNKVTEKGKYVELRCDPISGHTALYWYRQSLGQGPEFLIYFQGTGAADDSGLPNDRFFAVRPEGSVSTLKIQRTERGDSAVYLCASSPGRQPLNTGELFFGEGSRLTVL.

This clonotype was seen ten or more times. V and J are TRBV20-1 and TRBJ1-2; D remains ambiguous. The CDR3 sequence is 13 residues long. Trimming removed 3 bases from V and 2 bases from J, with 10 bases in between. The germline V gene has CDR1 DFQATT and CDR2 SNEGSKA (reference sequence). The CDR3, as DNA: TGCAGTGCTAGTATCGCTAGGAACTATGGCTACACCTTC. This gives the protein CSASIARNYGYTF.

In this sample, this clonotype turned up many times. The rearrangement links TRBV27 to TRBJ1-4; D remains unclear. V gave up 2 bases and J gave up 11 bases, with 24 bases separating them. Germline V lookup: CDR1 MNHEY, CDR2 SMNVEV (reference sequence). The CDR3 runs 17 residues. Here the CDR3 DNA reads TGTGCCAGCAGTTTAATCGATCCGTCCGCCTCGGCGCGGAAACTGTTTTTT. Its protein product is CASSLIDPSASARKLFF.

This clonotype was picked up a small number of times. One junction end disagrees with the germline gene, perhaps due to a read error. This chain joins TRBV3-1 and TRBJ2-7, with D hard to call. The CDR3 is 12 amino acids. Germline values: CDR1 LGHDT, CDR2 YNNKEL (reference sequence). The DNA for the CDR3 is TGTGCCAGCAGTATATACTCCCACGAGCAGTACTTC. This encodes CASSIYSHEQYF.

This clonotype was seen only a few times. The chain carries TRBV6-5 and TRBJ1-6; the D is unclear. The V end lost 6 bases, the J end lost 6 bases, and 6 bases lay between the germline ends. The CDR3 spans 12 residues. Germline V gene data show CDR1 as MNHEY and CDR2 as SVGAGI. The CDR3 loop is CASRRFNSPLHF. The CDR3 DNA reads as TGTGCCAGCAGAAGATTTAATTCACCCCTCCACTTT.

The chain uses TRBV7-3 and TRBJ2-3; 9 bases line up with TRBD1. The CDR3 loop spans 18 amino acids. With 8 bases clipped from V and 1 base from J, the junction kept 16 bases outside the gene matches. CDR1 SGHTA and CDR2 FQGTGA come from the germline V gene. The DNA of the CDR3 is TGTGCCAGCCGCCCAATGAAGGTGGACAGGGGCGGCACAGATACGCAGTATTTT. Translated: CASRPMKVDRGGTDTQYF.

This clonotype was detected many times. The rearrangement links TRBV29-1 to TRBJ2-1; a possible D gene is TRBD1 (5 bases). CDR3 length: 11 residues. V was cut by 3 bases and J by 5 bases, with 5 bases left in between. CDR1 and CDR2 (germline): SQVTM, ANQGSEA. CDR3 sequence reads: CSVDRDNEQFF. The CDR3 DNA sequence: TGCAGCGTTGACAGGGACAATGAGCAGTTCTTC.

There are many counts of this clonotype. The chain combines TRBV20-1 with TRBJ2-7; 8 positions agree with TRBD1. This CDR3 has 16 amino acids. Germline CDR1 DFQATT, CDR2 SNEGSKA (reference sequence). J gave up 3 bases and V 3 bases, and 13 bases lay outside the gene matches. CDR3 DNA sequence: TGCAGTGCTAGTTCATTCGGACAGGGAAGGGGCTACGAGCAGTACTTC. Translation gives CSASSFGQGRGYEQYF.

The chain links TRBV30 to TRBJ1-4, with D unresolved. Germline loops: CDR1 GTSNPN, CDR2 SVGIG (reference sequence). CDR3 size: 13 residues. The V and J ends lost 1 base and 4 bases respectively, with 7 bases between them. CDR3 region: CAWSGQVNEKLFF. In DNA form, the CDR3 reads TGTGCCTGGAGTGGGCAGGTTAATGAAAAACTGTTTTTT.

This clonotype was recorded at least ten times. The CDR3 nucleotides are TGCAGTGCTAGAGGGACTAGCGGGAGGATCACGGCGGATACGCAGTATTTT. It specifies CSARGTSGRITADTQYF. This chain uses TRBV20-1 with TRBJ2-3; 14 bases align to TRBD2. Germline CDR1 and CDR2: DFQATT and SNEGSKA (reference sequence). The ends lost 1 base at V and 6 bases at J; junction bases unmatched: 9. The CDR3 spans 17 residues.

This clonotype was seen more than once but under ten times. The CDR3 DNA is TGCAGTGCTAGAGATAAGGGGGCGAACGTAGATACGCAGTATTTT. The encoded protein is CSARDKGANVDTQYF. This chain links TRBV20-1 with TRBJ2-3, with TRBD1 matching 7 bases. This CDR3 has 15 amino acids. V shed 0 bases and J 5 bases; nucleotides not matched to a gene: 8. The germline CDR1 and CDR2 sequences are DFQATT and SNEGSKA (reference sequence).